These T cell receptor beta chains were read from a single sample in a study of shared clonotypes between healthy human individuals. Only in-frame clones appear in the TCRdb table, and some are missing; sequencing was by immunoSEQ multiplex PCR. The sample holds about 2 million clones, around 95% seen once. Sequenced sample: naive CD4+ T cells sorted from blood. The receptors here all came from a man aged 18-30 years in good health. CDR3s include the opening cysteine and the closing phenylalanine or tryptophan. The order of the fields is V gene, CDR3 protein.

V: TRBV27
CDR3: CASSSDRGPYNSPLHF

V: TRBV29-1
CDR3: CSVDMGVQGGYEQYF

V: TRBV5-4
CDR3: CASSSGQETQYF

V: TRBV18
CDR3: CASSPTRGDETQYF

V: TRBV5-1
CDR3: CASSLEGGYGYTF

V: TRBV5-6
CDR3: CASSLPLSVETQYF

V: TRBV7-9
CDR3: CASSFLTSGSVGELFF

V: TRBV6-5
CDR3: CASSNGDEQYF

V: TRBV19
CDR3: CASREGSIDTQYF

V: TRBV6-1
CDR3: CASSPNGQGSREQYF

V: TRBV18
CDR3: CASSSGLAHETQYF

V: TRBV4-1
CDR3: CASREVGGPPETQYF

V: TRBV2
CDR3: CASRQGPNTGELFF

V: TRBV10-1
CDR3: CASSESLTSSYNEQFF

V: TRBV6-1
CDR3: CASSEAGGSTDTQYF

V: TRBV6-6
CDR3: CASSQDRNQPQHF

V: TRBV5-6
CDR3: CASSYHRGEENTIYF

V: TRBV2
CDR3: CASRGQGAGELFF

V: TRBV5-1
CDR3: CASSLQGEGYEQYF

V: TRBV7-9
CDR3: CASRSKLAGGPVDTQYF

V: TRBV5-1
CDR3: CASSPNYRDRVHEQYF

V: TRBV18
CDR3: CASSPKGLAKNIQYF

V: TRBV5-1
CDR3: CASSLSPPGELFF

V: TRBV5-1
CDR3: CASSLEVSLYNSPLHF

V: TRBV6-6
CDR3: CASSYGTQATEQYF

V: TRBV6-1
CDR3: CASSGQRGTDTQYF

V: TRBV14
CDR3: CASSQVSGWWGTEAFF

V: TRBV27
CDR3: CASSPRGTSGRETQYF

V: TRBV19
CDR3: CASSDSGMTNEKLFF

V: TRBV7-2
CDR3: CASSLVWIGRSVGELFF

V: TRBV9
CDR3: CASSVTGQFYGYTF

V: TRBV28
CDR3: CASSFNRASGNEQFF

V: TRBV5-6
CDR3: CASSFRRTMNTEAFF

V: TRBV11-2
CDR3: CASSLGTSGVYNEQFF

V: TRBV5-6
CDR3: CASSSGLAGGPPYNEQFF

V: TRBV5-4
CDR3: CASSRGTGGTKNIQYF

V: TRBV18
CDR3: CASRTASTDTQYF

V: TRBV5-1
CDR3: CASSVTPENTEAFF

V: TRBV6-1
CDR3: CASSEKGGSPLHF

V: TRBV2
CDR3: CARSPGANNEQFF

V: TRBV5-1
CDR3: CASSYASGTGNTIYF

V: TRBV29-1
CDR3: CSVNPGGNTEAFF

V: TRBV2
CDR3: CASVLGSGSRNEQFF

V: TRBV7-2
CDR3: CASSLVSGRTDTQYF